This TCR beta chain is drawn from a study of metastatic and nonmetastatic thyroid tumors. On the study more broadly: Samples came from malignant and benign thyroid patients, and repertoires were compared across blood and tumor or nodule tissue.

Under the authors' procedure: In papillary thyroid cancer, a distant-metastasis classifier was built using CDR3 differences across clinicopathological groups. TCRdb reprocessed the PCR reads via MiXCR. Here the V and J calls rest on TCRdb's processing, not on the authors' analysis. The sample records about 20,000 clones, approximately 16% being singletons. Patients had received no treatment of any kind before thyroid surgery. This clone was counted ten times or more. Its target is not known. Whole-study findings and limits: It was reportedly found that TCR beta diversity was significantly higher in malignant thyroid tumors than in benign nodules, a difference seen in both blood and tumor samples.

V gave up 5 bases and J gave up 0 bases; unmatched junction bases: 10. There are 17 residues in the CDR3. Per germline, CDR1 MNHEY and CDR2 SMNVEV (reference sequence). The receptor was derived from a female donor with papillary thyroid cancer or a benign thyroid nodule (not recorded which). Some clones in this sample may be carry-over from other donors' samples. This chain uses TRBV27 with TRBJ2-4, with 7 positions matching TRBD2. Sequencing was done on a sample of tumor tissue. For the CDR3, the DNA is TGTGCCAGCAGTCGGGCCTCGGGGGGACTAGCCAAAAACATTCAGTACTTC. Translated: CASSRASGGLAKNIQYF.